Listed below are T cell receptor delta chains from one sample, sequenced in a study of gamma-delta T cells after stem cell transplantation. TCRdb repeated clone calling on the RT-PCR reads with CATT. The table shows over a thousand delta-chain clones, with around 1.9% occurring only once. Sequenced sample: gamma-delta T cells. Every receptor here comes from a human donor. It is not recorded whose cells these are; they may come from a transplant donor. CDR3s include the opening cysteine and the closing phenylalanine or tryptophan. The order of the fields is clone size, J gene, D gene, V gene, CDR3 DNA, CDR3 protein. D genes are given only for firm matches. Clone size is stated in some rows and not others, as once, few, many or a class when expanded.

>large|TRDJ1|TRDD3|TRDV2
TGTGCCTGTGACATTCTGGGGGACACCCCTTTGACCGATAAACTCATCTTT
CACDILGDTPLTDKLIF
>NA|TRDJ1|NA|TRDV2
TGTGCCTGTGACACCGTACTGGAAACCGATAAACTCATCTTT
CACDTVLETDKLIF
>medium-sized|TRDJ1|TRDD3|TRDV2
TGTGCCTGTGACACCGTCCGGGGGATACGCGATATGTCCACCGATAAACTCATCTTT
CACDTVRGIRDMSTDKLIF
>few|TRDJ1|NA|TRDV1
TGTGCTCTTGGGGAACGCCTTCTATCCCCCTGGGTCACCGACAAACCCATCTTT
CALGERLLSPWVTDKPIF
>medium-sized|TRDJ1|TRDD3|TRDV1
TGTGCTCTTGGGGATTCGCCTTCCCAAAATCACCTGGGGGATACTTCCACCGATAAACTCATCTTT
CALGDSPSQNHLGDTSTDKLIF
>few|TRDJ1|TRDD3|TRDV2
TGTGCCTGTGACACCGTCCGTGGGGGATACGCGAACACCGATAAACTCATCTTT
CACDTVRGGYANTDKLIF
>hyperexpanded|TRDJ1|TRDD3|TRDV2
TGTGCCTGCGATAGCTGGGGGATACCCACCGATAAACTCATCTTT
CACDSWGIPTDKLIF
>large|TRDJ1|NA|TRDV2
TGTGCCTGTGACACCGGTGCGGGGGTCTTGTACACCGATAAACTCATCTTT
CACDTGAGVLYTDKLIF
>few|TRDJ1|TRDD3|TRDV2
TGTGCCTGTGACCCGGTCAGGGGGATACGACACACCGATAAACTCATCTTT
CACDPVRGIRHTDKLIF
>hyperexpanded|TRDJ1|TRDD3|TRDV2
TGTGCCTGTGACGAGCTGGGGGATACGCAGCGAAACGATAAACTCATCTTT
CACDELGDTQRNDKLIF
>NA|TRDJ3|TRDD3|TRDV2
TGTGCCTGTGACACCGCGGGCTTGGGGGATCCTAGCTCCTGGGACACCCGACAGATGTTTTTC
CACDTAGLGDPSSWDTRQMFF
>NA|TRDJ1|TRDD3|TRDV1
TGTGCTCTTGCGGAAGTCATGGTAACCTTACTCCCCCACTGGGGGACCTTGCCAGAGAGGTGGAGGGACACCGATAAACTCATCTTT
CALAEVMVTLLPHWGTLPERWRDTDKLIF
>few|TRDJ1|TRDD3|TRDV2
TGTGCCTGTGACACACTGGGGGATAGCCCTAGGAAGAGACTCATCTTT
CACDTLGDSPRKRLIF
>few|TRDJ1|TRDD3|TRDV2
TGTGCCTGTGACCTACTGGGGGATACGGAGGTCTCAGAGACCGATAAACTCATCTTT
CACDLLGDTEVSETDKLIF
>NA|TRDJ1|TRDD3|TRDV2
TGTGCCTGTGACACACTGGGGGATACGGAGGTCTCAGAGACCGATAAACTCATCTTT
CACDTLGDTEVSETDKLIF
>few|TRDJ1|TRDD3|TRDV2
TGTGCCTGTGACCCACTACTGGGGGGCGGCGATAAACTCATCTTT
CACDPLLGGGDKLIF
>NA|TRDJ1|TRDD3|TRDV2
TGTGCCTGTGACTTACTGGGGGATTCGTACACCGATAAACTCATCTTT
CACDLLGDSYTDKLIF
>large|TRDJ1|TRDD3|TRDV2
TGTGCCTGTGACACGATGCTGGGGGATAGGTACACCGATAAACTCATCTTT
CACDTMLGDRYTDKLIF
>hyperexpanded|TRDJ1|TRDD3|TRDV2
TGTGCCTGTGACACCGTCGGTACTGGGGGATACGCCACCGATAAACTCATCTTT
CACDTVGTGGYATDKLIF
>few|TRDJ1|TRDD3|TRDV2
TGTGCCTGTGACACCATTACTGGGGGTCCGAGAACCGATAAACTCATCTTT
CACDTITGGPRTDKLIF
>NA|TRDJ1|TRDD3|TRDV2
TGTGCCTGTGACACCGTCCTACCCGAACCTCGTACTGGGGGATACGGTCCCGATAAACTCATCTTT
CACDTVLPEPRTGGYGPDKLIF
>hyperexpanded|TRDJ1|TRDD3|TRDV2
TGTGCCTGTGAACAACTGGGGGATAGGGGGTCCGCCGCCGATAAACTCATCTTT
CACEQLGDRGSAADKLIF
>few|TRDJ1|TRDD3|TRDV2
TGTGCCTGTGACACGATGCTGGGGGATAGGGGGTCCGCCGCCGATAAACTCATCTTT
CACDTMLGDRGSAADKLIF
>NA|TRDJ1|TRDD3|TRDV2
TGTGCCTGTGACACCGTGGTGGGGGATACGGGGGGTAAACTCATCTTT
CACDTVVGDTGGKLIF
>large|TRDJ1|NA|TRDV2
TGTGCCTGTGACACCGTACCCCGTACCTCAGACACCGATAAACTCATCTTT
CACDTVPRTSDTDKLIF
>NA|TRDJ1|TRDD3|TRDV2
TGTGCCTGTGACCCAATCAGTACTGGGGGATTATCCACCGATAAACTCATCTTT
CACDPISTGGLSTDKLIF
>few|TRDJ1|TRDD3|TRDV2
TGTGCCTGTGAGCCGCTTGGGGGGATACCCTCGTACACCGATAAACTCATCTTT
CACEPLGGIPSYTDKLIF
>NA|TRDJ1|TRDD3|TRDV2
TGTGCCTGTGACACCATTACTGGGGGATACCCCCATCAACTCATCTTT
CACDTITGGYPHQLIF
>NA|TRDJ3|TRDD3|TRDV2
TGTGCCTGTGACACCGCAGAGTACTGGGGGAGCAGCTCCTGGGACACCCGACAGATGTTTTTC
CACDTAEYWGSSSWDTRQMFF
>few|TRDJ1|TRDD3|TRDV2
TGTGCCTGTGACACCGTACGGCCTGGGGGATTTACGGCCGATAAACTCATCTTT
CACDTVRPGGFTADKLIF
>few|TRDJ1|TRDD3|TRDV2
TGTGCCTGTGACACCGTGTCGACTGGGGGATACCCCCATCAACTCATCTTT
CACDTVSTGGYPHQLIF
>large|TRDJ3|TRDD3|TRDV2
TGTGCCTGTGACACCGCGACTGGGGGACCCCGCTCCTGGGACACCCGACAGATGTTTTTC
CACDTATGGPRSWDTRQMFF
>large|TRDJ1|TRDD3|TRDV1
TGTGCTCTTGGGTTCGGGACCGGGGGATACGCCATTTACACCGATAAACTCATCTTT
CALGFGTGGYAIYTDKLIF
>NA|TRDJ1|TRDD3|TRDV2
TGTGCCTGTGACGGACTGGGGGATAGGGGGTCCGCCGCCGATAAACTCATCTTT
CACDGLGDRGSAADKLIF
>hyperexpanded|TRDJ1|TRDD3|TRDV2
TGTGCCTGTGACCTACTGGGGGAGAGGGGGAACACCGATAAACTCATCTTT
CACDLLGERGNTDKLIF
>hyperexpanded|TRDJ1|TRDD3|TRDV2
TGTGCCTGTGACACACTGGGGGGCGGCGATAAACTCATCTTT
CACDTLGGGDKLIF
>large|TRDJ3|NA|TRDV2
TGTGCCTGTGACACCGTGGGACTGAGCTCCTGGGACACCCGACAGATGTTTTTC
CACDTVGLSSWDTRQMFF
>few|TRDJ1|TRDD3|TRDV2
TGTGCCTGTGACACGTCGTGGGGGATACGCGGGGACACCGATAAACTCATCTTT
CACDTSWGIRGDTDKLIF
>NA|TRDJ1|NA|TRDV2
TGTGCCTGTGACACCGTTGCAGCTGGGGACAACGATAAACTCATCTTT
CACDTVAAGDNDKLIF
>NA|TRDJ1|TRDD3|TRDV2
TGTGCCTGTGACACGTCGTGGGGGAACGAGTACACCGATAAACTCATCTTT
CACDTSWGNEYTDKLIF
>NA|TRDJ1|NA|TRDV2
TGTGCCTGTGACACTCTGCAATTGCAGACCGATAAACTCATCTTC
CACDTLQLQTDKLIF
>NA|TRDJ1|TRDD3|TRDV2
TGTGCCTGTGAACAACTGGGGGATTCGTACACCGATAAACTCATCTTT
CACEQLGDSYTDKLIF
>NA|TRDJ1|TRDD3|TRDV2
TGTGCCTGTGACACCCTGCAACTGGGGGATACGCACGATAAACTCATCTTT
CACDTLQLGDTHDKLIF